One sample yielded the 2 T cell receptor beta chains listed below, sequenced in a study of blood T cell repertoires in COVID-19. Clones were read by immunoSEQ multiplex PCR, and TCRdb kept only the in-frame ones, dropping some. The sample holds over 200,000 clones, 88% seen once. Sample: peripheral blood. These receptors all come from a woman in her sixties with acute or convalescent COVID-19.

This sequence joins TRBV2 and TRBJ1-6; the D gene is possibly TRBD1 (6 bases). Germline CDR1 is SNHLY and CDR2 is FYNNEI. The CDR3 consists of 13 residues. V was pared by 10 bases and J by 1 base, with 8 bases between. The CDR3: CATTGSYNSPLHF. CDR3 DNA sequence: TGTGCCACTACAGGGTCCTATAATTCACCCCTCCACTTT.

The rearrangement uses TRBV28 and TRBJ2-3; D gene unclear. Germline-derived CDR1 and CDR2 are MDHEN and SYDVKM. The CDR3 totals 15 residues. The V and J ends lost 6 bases and 3 bases respectively, with 16 bases between them. This CDR3 is CASSKALGATDTQYF. The DNA of the CDR3 is TGTGCCAGCAGCAAAGCCTTAGGAGCAACAGATACGCAGTATTTT.